Below are 18 T cell receptor beta chains sequenced from a single sample in a study of cytomegalovirus exposure and HLA in healthy donors. The PCR contained 60 Vbeta and 13 Jbeta primers. Libraries were prepared by immunoSEQ multiplex PCR; TCRdb keeps only in-frame clonotypes and omits some of them. This sample's table has some 20,000 clones. Source material: PBMCs. The receptors come from a man in his fifties or sixties in good health and CMV-seropositive.

V usage is TRBV6-1 and J usage is TRBJ2-5; a possible D gene is TRBD2 (6 bases). This CDR3 spans 14 amino acids. The V and J ends lost 4 bases and 1 base respectively, with 10 bases between them. The germline V gene encodes CDR1 MNHNS and CDR2 SASEGT. The CDR3 nucleotides are TGTGCCAGCAGTGGAGCGGGCCGCCAAGAGACCCAGTACTTC. Translation: CASSGAGRQETQYF.

The rearrangement joins TRBV5-6 to TRBJ1-1, with D hard to call. This CDR3 has 16 residues. Trimming cost V 2 bases and J 0 bases, with 14 bases left between them. Germline V gene lookup returns CDR1 SGHDT and CDR2 YYEEEE. The CDR3 nucleotides read TGTGCCAGCAGCTTTGAACGGGGAATCATGAACACTGAAGCTTTCTTT. The encoded protein is CASSFERGIMNTEAFF. Together with reference TRBV5-6 and TRBJ1-1, the CDR3 gives the full variable domain: DAGVTQSPTHLIKTRGQQVTLRCSPKSGHDTVSWYQQALGQGPQFIFQYYEEEERQRGNFPDRFSGHQFPNYSSELNVNALLLGDSALYLCASSFERGIMNTEAFFGQGTRLTVV.

The rearrangement uses TRBV10-3 and TRBJ2-2; 7 bases line up with TRBD1. Germline V gene lookup returns CDR1 ENHRY and CDR2 SYGVKD. Trimming took 2 bases from V and 5 from J; bases not matched to a gene: 2. The CDR3 contains 14 residues. Here the CDR3 DNA reads TGTGCCATCAGTGAGGACAGGGATACCGGGGAGCTGTTTTTT. Its protein product is CAISEDRDTGELFF.

The V call is TRBV5-1, the J call TRBJ2-7; 11 bases are shared with TRBD1. CDR1 and CDR2 (germline): SGHRS, YFSETQ. The CDR3 is made up of 15 amino acids. Trimming removed 4 bases from V and 7 bases from J; junction bases left unmatched: 10. CDR3 amino acids: CASSAGQGASGEQYF. CDR3 coding DNA: TGCGCCAGCAGCGCAGGACAGGGGGCGTCGGGGGAGCAGTACTTC.

This chain links TRBV11-2 with TRBJ2-5; 9 nucleotides align to TRBD2. V lost 4 bases to trimming and J lost 0 bases; unmatched junction nucleotides: 6. The germline V gene has CDR1 SGHAT and CDR2 FQNNGV. CDR3 size: 16 residues. CDR3 region: CASSSMAGGYQETQYF. The CDR3 bases are TGTGCCAGCAGCTCTATGGCGGGAGGGTACCAAGAGACCCAGTACTTC.

CDR3 residues: CASSAQSAGAHEQYF. As DNA, the CDR3 is TGTGCCAGCAGCGCCCAGTCGGCGGGAGCCCACGAGCAGTACTTC. The rearrangement links TRBV7-9 to TRBJ2-7, with 7 nucleotides matching TRBD2. In germline, CDR1 is SEHNR, CDR2 FQNEAQ (reference sequence). The CDR3 runs to 15 residues. Trimming took 5 bases from V and 5 from J; bases not matched to a gene: 12. Full variable domain (missing parts from reference TRBV7-9 and TRBJ2-7): DTGVSQNPRHKITKRGQNVTFRCDPISEHNRLYWYRQTLGQGPEFLTYFQNEAQLEKSRLLSDRFSAERPKGSFSTLEIQRTEQGDSAMYLCASSAQSAGAHEQYFGPGTRLTVT.

This chain joins TRBV18 and TRBJ1-1, with a tentative D call TRBD1 (5 bases). Germline CDR1 reads KGHSH; CDR2 reads LQKENI. The length of the CDR3 is 16 residues. V was shortened by 4 bases and J by 0 bases, with 15 bases between the two germline ends. This chain's CDR3 is CASSLAGRTMNTEAFF. The CDR3 DNA sequence: TGTGCCAGCTCACTTGCGGGACGCACCATGAACACTGAAGCTTTCTTT.

The J gene is TRBJ2-7, the V gene TRBV7-8; 9 bases fit TRBD1. Germline trimming cut 4 bases from V and 6 bases from J; bases unmatched to any gene: 13. The length of the CDR3 is 16 residues. In germline, CDR1 is SGHVS, CDR2 FQNEAQ. CDR3 DNA: TGTGCCAGCAGCTCCTCCGGGACAGGGAGGGTCGGCGAGCAGTACTTC. It is translated as CASSSSGTGRVGEQYF.

J is TRBJ2-7 and V is TRBV15; maybe TRBD2 (5 bases). Germline lookup yields CDR1 LNHNV and CDR2 YYDKDF (reference sequence). The CDR3 loop spans 12 amino acids. Trimming left V 2 bases short and J 3 bases short, with 5 bases between. For the CDR3, the DNA is TGTGCCACCAGCAGACGGGGCTACGAGCAGTACTTC. This gives the protein CATSRRGYEQYF.

V is TRBV6-1 and J is TRBJ2-1; TRBD2 aligns across 11 bases. The junction had 11 bases not matched to a gene; V was cut back by 3 bases and J by 10 bases. Germline-derived CDR1 and CDR2 are MNHNS and SASEGT. CDR3 length: 16 residues. The CDR3 DNA sequence: TGTGCCAGCAGTGACGAGGCGGCTAGCGGGAGGAGGGAGCAGTTCTTC. The encoded protein is CASSDEAASGRREQFF.

The rearrangement joins TRBV5-1 to TRBJ1-1; the D gene is possibly TRBD1 (5 bases). The length of the CDR3 is 15 residues. The V end lost 1 base, the J end lost 1 base, and 11 bases lay between the germline ends. The germline V gene encodes CDR1 SGHRS and CDR2 YFSETQ. CDR3 DNA: TGCGCCAGCAGCTTGACCCAACAGGAGAACACTGAAGCTTTCTTT. Encoded protein: CASSLTQQENTEAFF.

The CDR3 DNA reads TGTGCCTGGGGAATCGGGACAGAGAATGAAAAACTGTTTTTT. Residues: CAWGIGTENEKLFF. The chain employs TRBV30 and TRBJ1-4, with 7 bases identical to TRBD1. The CDR3 consists of 14 residues. Germline V gives CDR1 GTSNPN, CDR2 SVGIG (reference sequence). V was pared by 5 bases and J by 5 bases, with 8 bases of the junction left unmatched.

Regarding this clone: The identical CDR3 is also encoded by other nucleotide sequences in the sample. V gene TRBV5-1 combines with J gene TRBJ2-3, with unresolved D. V was shortened by 4 bases and J by 6 bases, with 9 bases between the two germline ends. The CDR3 has 12 residues. The germline CDR1 and CDR2 sequences are SGHRS and YFSETQ. CDR3 sequence: CASSPPGDTQYF. The CDR3 nucleotides read TGCGCCAGCAGCCCTCCCGGGGATACGCAGTATTTT. The full variable domain, rest sourced from reference TRBV5-1 and TRBJ2-3, is KAGVTQTPRYLIKTRGQQVTLSCSPISGHRSVSWYQQTPGQGLQFLFEYFSETQRNKGNFPGRFSGRQFSNSRSEMNVSTLELGDSALYLCASSPPGDTQYFGPGTRLTVL.

V usage is TRBV30 and J usage is TRBJ1-5; 7 bases are shared with TRBD1. CDR1 GTSNPN and CDR2 SVGIG come from the germline V gene (reference sequence). V gave up 4 bases and J gave up 0 bases; unmatched junction bases: 6. The CDR3 runs to 15 residues. The CDR3 bases are TGTGCCTGGAATTCTGGGACAGTTAGCAATCAGCCCCAGCATTTT. It codes for CAWNSGTVSNQPQHF.

J is TRBJ2-7 and V is TRBV13; tentative D call: TRBD2 (5 bases). Trimming removed 2 bases at V and 0 bases at J, with 11 bases between. CDR1 is PRHDT and CDR2 is FYEKMQ in the germline V gene (reference sequence). This CDR3 region has 15 residues. CDR3 in DNA: TGTGCCAGCAGCTTAAGAGGGCTAGTCTCCTACGAGCAGTACTTC. Its translation is CASSLRGLVSYEQYF.

In terms of frequency, this clone is medium-sized. The chain recombines TRBV6-4 with TRBJ2-1, with 12 bases aligning to TRBD2. The V gene end was trimmed by 3 bases and the J gene end by 8 bases; junction bases not matched to a gene: 8. This CDR3 has 16 residues. Germline V gene lookup returns CDR1 MRHNA and CDR2 SNTAGT. The CDR3 sequence: CASSESTSGRLHEQFF. The CDR3 DNA reads as TGTGCCAGCAGTGAGTCGACTAGCGGGAGACTCCATGAGCAGTTCTTC.

The chain employs TRBV7-2 and TRBJ2-1; weak D call: TRBD2 (6 bases). CDR1 is SGHTA, CDR2 FQGNSA, per germline. The CDR3 contains 15 residues. The ends were cut back, 5 bases at V and 5 bases at J, with 16 bases in the middle. DNA for the CDR3: TGTGCCAGCAGCCCAAGACATCGGGAGAACAATGAGCAGTTCTTC. It is translated as CASSPRHRENNEQFF.

The chain joins TRBV29-1 to TRBJ1-5, with 8 bases identical to TRBD1. Germline CDR1 and CDR2: SQVTM and ANQGSEA. The CDR3 consists of 14 residues. Losses at the gene ends were 4 bases for V and 2 bases for J; bases not matched to a gene: 4. This CDR3 reads CSVALQGGNQPQHF. The CDR3 nucleotides read TGCAGCGTTGCACTACAGGGGGGCAATCAGCCCCAGCATTTT.